This T cell receptor (beta chain) was identified in a study of T cell changes during pregnancy in multiple sclerosis. The data were produced by immunoSEQ multiplex PCR, yet TCRdb's version contains in-frame clones alone and is incomplete. The data contain tens of thousands of clones, approximately 94% of them singletons. The specimen comprised peripheral blood, sampled in the third trimester of pregnancy. This receptor was obtained from a female donor with multiple sclerosis, enrolled in a pregnancy study.

The CDR3 region is CATSSSRSEPNIQYF. DNA for the CDR3: TGTGCCACCAGCAGCTCCAGGTCCGAGCCAAACATTCAGTACTTC. This rearrangement joins TRBV15 to TRBJ2-4; D call uncertain. V was pared by 3 bases and J by 6 bases, with 15 bases between. Germline V gene data show CDR1 as LNHNV and CDR2 as YYDKDF (reference sequence). CDR3 length: 15 residues.